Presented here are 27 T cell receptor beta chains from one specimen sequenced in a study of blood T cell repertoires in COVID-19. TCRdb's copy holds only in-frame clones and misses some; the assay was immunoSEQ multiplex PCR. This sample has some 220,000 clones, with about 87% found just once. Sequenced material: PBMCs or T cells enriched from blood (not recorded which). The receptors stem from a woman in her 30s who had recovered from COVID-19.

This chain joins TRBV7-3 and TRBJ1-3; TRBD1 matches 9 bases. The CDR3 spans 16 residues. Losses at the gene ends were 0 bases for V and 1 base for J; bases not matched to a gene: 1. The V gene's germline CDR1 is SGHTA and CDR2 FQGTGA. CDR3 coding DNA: TGTGCCAGCAGCTTAACGGGGACAGGGTCTGGAAACACCATATATTTT. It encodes CASSLTGTGSGNTIYF.

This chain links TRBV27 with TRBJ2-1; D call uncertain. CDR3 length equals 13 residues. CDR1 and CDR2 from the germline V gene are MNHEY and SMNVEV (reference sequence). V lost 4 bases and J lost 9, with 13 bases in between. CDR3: CASSSLEWSEQFF. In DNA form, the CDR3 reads TGTGCCAGCAGTTCCCTAGAGTGGAGTGAGCAGTTCTTC.

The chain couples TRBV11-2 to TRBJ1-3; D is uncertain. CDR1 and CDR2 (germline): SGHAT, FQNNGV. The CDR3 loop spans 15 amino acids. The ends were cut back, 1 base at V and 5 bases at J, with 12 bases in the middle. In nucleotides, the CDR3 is TGTGCCAGCAGCTTAGGCCGGGGAAGACGAAACACCATATATTTT. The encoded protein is CASSLGRGRRNTIYF.

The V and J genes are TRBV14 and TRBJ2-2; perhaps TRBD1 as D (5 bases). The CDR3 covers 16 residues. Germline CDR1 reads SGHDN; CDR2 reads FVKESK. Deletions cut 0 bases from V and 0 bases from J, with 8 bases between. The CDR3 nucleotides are TGTGCCAGCAGCCAAGATGGGGCAACGAACACCGGGGAGCTGTTTTTT. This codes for CASSQDGATNTGELFF.

The CDR3 region has the DNA TGTGCCAGCAGCCCGACAAGGATCTCGAAAAACATTCAGTACTTC. Its protein is CASSPTRISKNIQYF. V usage is TRBV28 and J usage is TRBJ2-4, with D unresolved. Trimming left V 6 bases short and J 4 bases short, with 16 bases between. CDR1 MDHEN and CDR2 SYDVKM come from the germline V gene. CDR3 length equals 15 residues.

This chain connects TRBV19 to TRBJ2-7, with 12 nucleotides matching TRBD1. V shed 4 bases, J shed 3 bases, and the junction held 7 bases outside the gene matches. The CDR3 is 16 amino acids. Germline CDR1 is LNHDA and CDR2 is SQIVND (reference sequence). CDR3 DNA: TGTGCCAGTAGTACCCGGGACAGGGGGCTTAGCTACGAGCAGTACTTC. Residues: CASSTRDRGLSYEQYF.

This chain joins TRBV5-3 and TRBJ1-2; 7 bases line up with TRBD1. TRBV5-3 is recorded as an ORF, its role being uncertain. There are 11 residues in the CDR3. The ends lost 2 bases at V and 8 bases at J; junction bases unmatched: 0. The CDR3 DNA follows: TGTGCCAGAAGCTTACAGGGGGGCTACACCTTC. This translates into CARSLQGGYTF.

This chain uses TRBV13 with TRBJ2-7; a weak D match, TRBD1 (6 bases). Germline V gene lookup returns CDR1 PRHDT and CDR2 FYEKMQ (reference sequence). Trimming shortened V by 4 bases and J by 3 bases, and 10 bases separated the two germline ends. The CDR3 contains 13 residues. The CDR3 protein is CASSSDRNYEQYF. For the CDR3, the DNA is TGTGCCAGCAGCTCGGACAGAAACTACGAGCAGTACTTC. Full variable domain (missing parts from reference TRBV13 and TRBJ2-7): AAGVIQSPRHLIKEKRETATLKCYPIPRHDTVYWYQQGPGQDPQFLISFYEKMQSDKGSIPDRFSAQQFSDYHSELNMSSLELGDSALYFCASSSDRNYEQYFGPGTRLTVT.

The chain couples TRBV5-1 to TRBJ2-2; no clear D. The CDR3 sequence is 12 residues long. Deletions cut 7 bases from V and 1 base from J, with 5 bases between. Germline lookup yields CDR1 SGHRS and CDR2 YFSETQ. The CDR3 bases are TGCGCCAGCGGCGGGAACACCGGGGAGCTGTTTTTT. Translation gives CASGGNTGELFF.

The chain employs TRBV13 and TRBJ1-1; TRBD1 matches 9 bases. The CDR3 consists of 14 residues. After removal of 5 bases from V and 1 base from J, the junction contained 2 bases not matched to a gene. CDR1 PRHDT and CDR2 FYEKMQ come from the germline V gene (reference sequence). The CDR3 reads CASSLGQGNTEAFF. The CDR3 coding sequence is TGTGCCAGCAGCCTGGGACAGGGGAACACTGAAGCTTTCTTT.

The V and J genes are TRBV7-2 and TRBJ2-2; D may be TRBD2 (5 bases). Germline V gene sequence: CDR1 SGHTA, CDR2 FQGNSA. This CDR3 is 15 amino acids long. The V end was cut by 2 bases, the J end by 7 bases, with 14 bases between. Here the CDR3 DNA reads TGTGCCAGCAGCTTATCGATCGGGAACGGCGGGGAGCTGTTTTTT. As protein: CASSLSIGNGGELFF.

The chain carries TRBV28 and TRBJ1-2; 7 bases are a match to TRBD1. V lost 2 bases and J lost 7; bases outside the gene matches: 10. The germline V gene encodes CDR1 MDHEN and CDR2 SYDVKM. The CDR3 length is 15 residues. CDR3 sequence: CASSLKGALTLGYTF. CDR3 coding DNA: TGTGCCAGCAGTTTAAAGGGGGCCTTGACACTTGGCTACACCTTC.

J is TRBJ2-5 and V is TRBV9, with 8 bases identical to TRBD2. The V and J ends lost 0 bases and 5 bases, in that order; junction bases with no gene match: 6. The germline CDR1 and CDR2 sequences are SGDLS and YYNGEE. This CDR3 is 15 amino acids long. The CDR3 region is CASSVEAGAVETQYF. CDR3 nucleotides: TGTGCCAGCAGCGTAGAAGCGGGGGCTGTGGAGACCCAGTACTTC.

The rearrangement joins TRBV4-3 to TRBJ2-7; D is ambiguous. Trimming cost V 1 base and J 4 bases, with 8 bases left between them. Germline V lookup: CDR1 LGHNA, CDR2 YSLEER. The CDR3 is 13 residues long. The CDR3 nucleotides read TGCGCCAGCAGCCAAGGACCCGGGTACGAGCAGTACTTC. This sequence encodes CASSQGPGYEQYF.

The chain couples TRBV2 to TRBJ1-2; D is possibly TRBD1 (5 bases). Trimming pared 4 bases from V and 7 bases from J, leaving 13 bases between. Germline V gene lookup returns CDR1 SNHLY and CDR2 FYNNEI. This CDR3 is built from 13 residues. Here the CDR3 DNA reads TGTGCCAGCAGTGGTGGCGGGACCGGTGGCTACACCTTC. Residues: CASSGGGTGGYTF. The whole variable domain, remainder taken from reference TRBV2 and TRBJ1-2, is EPEVTQTPSHQVTQMGQEVILRCVPISNHLYFYWYRQILGQKVEFLVSFYNNEISEKSEIFDDQFSVERPDGSNFTLKIRSTKLEDSAMYFCASSGGGTGGYTFGSGTRLTVV.

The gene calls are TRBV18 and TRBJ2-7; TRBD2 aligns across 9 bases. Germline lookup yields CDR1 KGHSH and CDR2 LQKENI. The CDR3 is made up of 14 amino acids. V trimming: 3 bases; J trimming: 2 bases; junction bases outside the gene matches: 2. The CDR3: CASSPSSGTYEQYF. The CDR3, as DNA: TGTGCCAGCTCACCTTCTAGCGGGACCTACGAGCAGTACTTC.

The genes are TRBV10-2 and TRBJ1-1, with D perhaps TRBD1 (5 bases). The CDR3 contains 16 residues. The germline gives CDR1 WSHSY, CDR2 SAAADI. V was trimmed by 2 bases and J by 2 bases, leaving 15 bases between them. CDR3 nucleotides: TGCGCCAGCAGTGAGATGTTAGGGGTGCTAAACACTGAAGCTTTCTTT. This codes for CASSEMLGVLNTEAFF.

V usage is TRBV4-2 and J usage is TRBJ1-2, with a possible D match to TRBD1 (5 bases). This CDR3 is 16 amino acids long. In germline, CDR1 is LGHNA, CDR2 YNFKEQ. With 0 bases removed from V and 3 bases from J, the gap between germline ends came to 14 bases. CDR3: CASSQDGAVSHYGYTF. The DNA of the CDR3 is TGTGCCAGCAGCCAAGATGGGGCGGTTTCCCACTATGGCTACACCTTC.

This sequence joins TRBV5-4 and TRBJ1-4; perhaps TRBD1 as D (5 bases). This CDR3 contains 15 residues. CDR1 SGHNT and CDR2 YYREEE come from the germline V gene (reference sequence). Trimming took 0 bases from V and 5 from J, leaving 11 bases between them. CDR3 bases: TGTGCCAGCAGCTTGGCGGCAGGGCGAAATGAAAAACTGTTTTTT. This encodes CASSLAAGRNEKLFF.

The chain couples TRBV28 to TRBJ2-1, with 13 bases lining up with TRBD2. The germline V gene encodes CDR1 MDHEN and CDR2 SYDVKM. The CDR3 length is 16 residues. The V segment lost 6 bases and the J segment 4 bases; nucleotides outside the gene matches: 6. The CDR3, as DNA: TGTGCCAGCAGCCTCGGGACTAGCGGGGCGTACAATGAGCAGTTCTTC. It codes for CASSLGTSGAYNEQFF.

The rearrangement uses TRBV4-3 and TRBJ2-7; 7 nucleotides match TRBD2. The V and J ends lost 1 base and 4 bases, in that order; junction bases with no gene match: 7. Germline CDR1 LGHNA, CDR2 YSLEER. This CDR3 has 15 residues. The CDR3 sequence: CASSQVAGGRYEQYF. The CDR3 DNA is TGCGCCAGCAGCCAAGTCGCCGGGGGGAGGTACGAGCAGTACTTC.

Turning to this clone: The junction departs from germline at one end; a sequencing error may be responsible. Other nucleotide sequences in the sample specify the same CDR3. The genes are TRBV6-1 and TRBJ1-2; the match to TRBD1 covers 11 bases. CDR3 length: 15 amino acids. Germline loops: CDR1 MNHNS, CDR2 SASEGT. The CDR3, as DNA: TGTGCCAGCAGCGAAGGGACAGGGGGTGGCTATGGCTACACCTTC. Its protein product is CASSEGTGGGYGYTF.

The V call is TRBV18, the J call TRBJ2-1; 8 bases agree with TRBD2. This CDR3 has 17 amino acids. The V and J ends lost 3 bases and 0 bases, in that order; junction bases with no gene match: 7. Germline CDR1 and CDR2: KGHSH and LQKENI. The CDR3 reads CASSPRGGGSSYNEQFF. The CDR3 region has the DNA TGTGCCAGCTCACCCCGGGGGGGCGGAAGCTCCTACAATGAGCAGTTCTTC.

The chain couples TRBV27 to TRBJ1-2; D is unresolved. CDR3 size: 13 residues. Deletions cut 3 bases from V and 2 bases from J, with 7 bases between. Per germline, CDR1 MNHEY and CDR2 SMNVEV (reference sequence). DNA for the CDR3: TGTGCCAGCAGTTTGCGTGAGAACTATGGCTACACCTTC. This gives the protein CASSLRENYGYTF.

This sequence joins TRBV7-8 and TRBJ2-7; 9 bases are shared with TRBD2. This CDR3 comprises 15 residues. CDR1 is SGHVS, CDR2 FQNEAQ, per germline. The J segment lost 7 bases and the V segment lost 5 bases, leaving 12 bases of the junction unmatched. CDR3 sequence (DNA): TGTGCCAGCAGCCTTAGGACTAGCGCGCCGTCAGAGCAGTACTTC. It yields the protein CASSLRTSAPSEQYF.

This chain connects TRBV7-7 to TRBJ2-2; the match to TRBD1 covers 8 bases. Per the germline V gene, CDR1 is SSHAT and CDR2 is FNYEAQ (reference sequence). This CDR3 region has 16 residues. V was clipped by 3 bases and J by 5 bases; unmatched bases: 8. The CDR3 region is CASSFSRQGQTGELFF. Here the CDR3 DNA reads TGTGCCAGCAGCTTCAGCCGACAGGGGCAAACCGGGGAGCTGTTTTTT.

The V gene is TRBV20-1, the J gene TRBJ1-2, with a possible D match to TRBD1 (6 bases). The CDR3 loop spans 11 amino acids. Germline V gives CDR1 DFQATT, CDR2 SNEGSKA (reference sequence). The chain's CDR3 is CRTGGIYGYTF. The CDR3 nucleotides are TGCAGAACTGGGGGCATTTATGGCTACACCTTC.